The 8 T cell receptor beta chains presented below share a single source sample, sequenced in a study of blood T cell repertoires in COVID-19. Sequencing was performed with immunoSEQ multiplex PCR; in TCRdb, only in-frame clones are kept and a portion is missing. Of over 100,000 clones listed, around nine tenths are singletons. What was sequenced was peripheral blood. These receptors came from a woman aged 50 to 60 with COVID-19, enrolled during active disease.

The rearrangement links TRBV9 to TRBJ2-1, with D perhaps matching TRBD2 (5 bases). The V end lost 6 bases, the J end lost 7 bases, and 23 bases lay between the germline ends. Germline values: CDR1 SGDLS, CDR2 YYNGEE. CDR3 length equals 16 residues. The CDR3: CASNQLPYGTGNEQFF. CDR3 DNA: TGTGCCAGCAACCAACTACCCTACGGAACGGGGAATGAGCAGTTCTTC.

CDR3 sequence reads: CASSPGQSNSPLHF. The CDR3 DNA follows: TGTGCCAGCTCACCCGGACAGTCCAATTCACCCCTCCACTTT. The chain employs TRBV18 and TRBJ1-6, with D tentatively TRBD1 (6 bases). Germline V CDR1 and CDR2: KGHSH, LQKENI. The CDR3 totals 14 residues. V was trimmed by 3 bases and J by 7 bases, leaving 10 bases between them.

The chain recombines TRBV4-1 with TRBJ1-5; tentative D call: TRBD1 (5 bases). The CDR3 spans 16 residues. Looked up from germline, CDR1 is MGHRA and CDR2 is YSYEKL. The V and J ends lost 1 base and 2 bases respectively, with 12 bases between them. The CDR3 sequence is CASSQVKGPGNQPQHF. For the CDR3, the DNA is TGCGCCAGCAGCCAAGTTAAGGGGCCTGGCAATCAGCCCCAGCATTTT.

The chain recombines TRBV19 with TRBJ1-5; no clear D gene. The CDR3 is 14 residues long. Per the germline V gene, CDR1 is LNHDA and CDR2 is SQIVND (reference sequence). Trimming left V 5 bases short and J 9 bases short, with 17 bases between. CDR3 sequence (DNA): TGTGCCAGTAGTCCTGATCAGGTCAGTGGGCCCCAGCATTTT. This encodes CASSPDQVSGPQHF.

The chain carries TRBV7-8 and TRBJ2-1; TRBD1 matches at 10 bases. The germline V gene encodes CDR1 SGHVS and CDR2 FQNEAQ. The CDR3 is 16 amino acids. Unmatched junction bases numbered 4, after V lost 5 bases and J lost 0 bases. CDR3 sequence: CASSAWTGGSYNEQFF. The DNA for the CDR3 is TGTGCCAGCAGCGCATGGACAGGGGGCTCCTACAATGAGCAGTTCTTC.

The chain's CDR3 is CASRQGSNQPQHF. CDR3 in DNA: TGTGCCAGCAGACAGGGCAGCAATCAGCCCCAGCATTTT. V is TRBV7-8 and J is TRBJ1-5; a weak D match, TRBD1 (6 bases). Trimming cost V 6 bases and J 1 base, with 7 bases left between them. CDR1 and CDR2 from the germline V gene are SGHVS and FQNEAQ. The CDR3 runs 13 residues. The entire variable domain, with the rest obtained from reference TRBV7-8 and TRBJ1-5, is as follows: GAGVSQSPRYKVAKRGQDVALRCDPISGHVSLFWYQQALGQGPEFLTYFQNEAQLDKSGLPSDRFFAERPEGSVSTLKIQRTQQEDSAVYLCASRQGSNQPQHFGDGTRLSIL.

The CDR3 sequence is CASSLGPGRTYEQYV. CDR3 nucleotides: TGTGCCAGCAGCTTAGGTCCGGGGAGGACCTACGAGCAGTACGTC. This rearrangement joins TRBV11-2 to TRBJ2-7, with a weak D call TRBD2 (6 bases). V lost 1 base and J lost 2, with 12 bases in between. Germline V gene data show CDR1 as SGHAT and CDR2 as FQNNGV. This CDR3 region has 15 residues.

The chain employs TRBV7-6 and TRBJ2-1, with D tentatively TRBD2 (5 bases). This CDR3 is 15 amino acids long. The germline V gene has CDR1 SGHVS and CDR2 FNYEAQ. The V end lost 5 bases, the J end lost 6 bases, and 17 bases lay between the germline ends. The DNA for the CDR3 is TGTGCCAGCAGCCCGGGGTCAGAGGATGGCAATGAGCAGTTCTTC. Its translation: CASSPGSEDGNEQFF.